These 22 T cell receptor beta chains were all obtained from the same sample, sequenced in a study of cytomegalovirus exposure and HLA in healthy donors. 60 Vbeta and 13 Jbeta primers were used in PCR. Repertoires were generated with immunoSEQ multiplex PCR, while TCRdb's copy carries only in-frame clones and drops some. The table includes 100,000 to 150,000 clones, roughly 84% detected once. The specimen sequenced was PBMCs. The receptors originated from a man in his fifties or sixties in good health and CMV-seronegative.

The chain has TRBV5-4 and TRBJ1-1; TRBD1 aligns across 10 bases. CDR3 length: 13 amino acids. The V and J ends lost 7 bases and 4 bases, in that order; junction bases with no gene match: 4. The germline gives CDR1 SGHNT, CDR2 YYREEE (reference sequence). The CDR3 DNA reads as TGTGCCAGCGGGACAGGGGTGATCACTGAAGCTTTCTTT. It specifies CASGTGVITEAFF.

The V and J genes are TRBV9 and TRBJ2-2; unclear D gene. V was clipped by 0 bases and J by 7 bases, with 10 bases between them. The CDR3 spans 14 residues. Germline loops: CDR1 SGDLS, CDR2 YYNGEE. The CDR3 DNA is TGTGCCAGCAGCGTAGCCCTAGGAGACGGGGAGCTGTTTTTT. The encoded protein is CASSVALGDGELFF.

This rearrangement joins TRBV19 to TRBJ1-5; TRBD1 matches at 9 bases. From germline, CDR1 is LNHDA and CDR2 SQIVND (reference sequence). The CDR3 extends over 17 amino acids. The V gene end was trimmed by 6 bases and the J gene end by 0 bases; junction bases not matched to a gene: 9. CDR3 protein: CASSAGQGFYSNQPQHF. As DNA, the CDR3 is TGTGCCAGTAGCGCGGGACAGGGATTTTATAGCAATCAGCCCCAGCATTTT.

The chain has TRBV11-2 and TRBJ2-2; TRBD1 matches at 7 bases. The length of the CDR3 is 15 residues. From germline, CDR1 is SGHAT and CDR2 FQNNGV. The V segment lost 4 bases and the J segment 3 bases; nucleotides outside the gene matches: 5. CDR3 loop: CASSSKTGYTGELFF. The CDR3 DNA sequence: TGTGCCAGCAGCTCAAAGACAGGGTACACCGGGGAGCTGTTTTTT.

The chain has TRBV21-1 and TRBJ2-7; the DNA was not compared with TRBD1, the D call given in the table. TRBV21-1 is listed as a pseudogene. The CDR3 is 14 residues long. This CDR3 reads CASSKVRGNYEQYF. CDR3 DNA: TGTGCCAGCAGCAAAGTTAGGGGGAACTACGAGCAGTACTTC.

The chain combines TRBV6-5 with TRBJ1-2; TRBD1 matches at 9 bases. The ends lost 6 bases at V and 9 bases at J; junction bases unmatched: 14. This CDR3 is 15 amino acids long. Germline V gives CDR1 MNHEY, CDR2 SVGAGI. The CDR3 loop is CASSGQGRGGGSYTF. CDR3 DNA: TGTGCCAGCAGCGGACAGGGGCGAGGAGGCGGGAGCTACACCTTC.

CDR3 sequence: CASSRPGQGTTRQYF. The CDR3, as DNA: TGTGCCAGCTCGAGGCCGGGACAGGGCACAACTCGGCAGTATTTT. The genes are TRBV6-5 and TRBJ2-3; 9 bases fit TRBD1. After removal of 8 bases from V and 11 bases from J, the junction contained 17 bases not matched to a gene. The CDR3 contains 15 residues. The germline CDR1 and CDR2 sequences are MNHEY and SVGAGI.

The J gene is TRBJ2-5, the V gene TRBV6-5, with D perhaps matching TRBD1 (7 bases). The CDR3 is made up of 11 amino acids. Germline loops: CDR1 MNHEY, CDR2 SVGAGI. V lost 6 bases to trimming and J lost 7 bases, with 9 bases between them. The CDR3 region has the DNA TGTGCCAGCAGCCAGGGGGGGACCCAGTACTTC. This codes for CASSQGGTQYF.

V gene TRBV19 combines with J gene TRBJ1-6, with D tentatively TRBD1 (5 bases). The CDR3 consists of 15 residues. Germline V gene sequence: CDR1 LNHDA, CDR2 SQIVND (reference sequence). V lost 1 base and J lost 6, with 10 bases in between. The CDR3 reads CASSIGTRGNSPLHF. CDR3 in DNA: TGTGCCAGTAGTATAGGGACAAGGGGTAATTCACCCCTCCACTTT.

This sequence joins TRBV5-1 and TRBJ1-2; tentative D call: TRBD1 (6 bases). Germline CDR1 reads SGHRS; CDR2 reads YFSETQ. V lost 0 bases to trimming and J lost 8 bases, with 17 bases between them. This CDR3 comprises 15 residues. CDR3 nucleotides: TGCGCCAGCAGCTTGGGGGTTAACAGGGTTCAAGGCTACACCTTC. This translates into CASSLGVNRVQGYTF.

The chain employs TRBV19 and TRBJ1-5; TRBD1 might be the D (5 bases). CDR1 and CDR2 from the germline V gene are LNHDA and SQIVND (reference sequence). V was cut by 9 bases and J by 3 bases, with 15 bases left in between. CDR3 size: 14 residues. This chain's CDR3 is CASELGTFNQPQHF. The DNA for the CDR3 is TGTGCCAGCGAACTCGGGACTTTCAATCAGCCCCAGCATTTT.

The chain is built from TRBV4-1 and TRBJ2-7, with D hard to call. Germline CDR1 and CDR2: MGHRA and YSYEKL. V lost 1 base to trimming and J lost 2 bases, with 3 bases between them. This CDR3 is 12 amino acids long. The CDR3 region is CASSQGPYEQYF. The CDR3 bases are TGCGCCAGCAGCCAAGGGCCCTACGAGCAGTACTTC.

To note about this clone: Other DNA variants within this sample encode the same CDR3. J is TRBJ2-7 and V is TRBV11-2; D is uncertain. This CDR3 has 11 residues. Germline V gives CDR1 SGHAT, CDR2 FQNNGV. V was pared by 3 bases and J by 4 bases, with 4 bases between. The CDR3 region is CASSFRYEQYF. The DNA of the CDR3 is TGTGCCAGCAGCTTTCGTTACGAGCAGTACTTC.

V usage is TRBV6-5 and J usage is TRBJ2-7; D is ambiguous. This CDR3 has 14 residues. Germline CDR1 reads MNHEY; CDR2 reads SVGAGI. The V gene lost 6 bases and the J gene lost 0 bases, with 12 bases spanning the gap. The CDR3 sequence: CASRNRWSSYEQYF. In DNA form, the CDR3 reads TGTGCCAGCAGAAATCGATGGAGCTCCTACGAGCAGTACTTC.

With respect to this clone: The junction differs from germline at one of its ends, possibly a read error. The chain has TRBV29-1 and TRBJ2-1; TRBD2 agrees at 13 bases. This CDR3 region has 16 residues. Germline CDR1 is SQVTM and CDR2 is ANQGSEA. The CDR3 loop is CSVWTSGRGAYNGQFF. Here the CDR3 DNA reads TGCAGCGTGTGGACTAGCGGGAGAGGGGCCTACAATGGGCAGTTCTTC.

The sample holds a few counts of this clone. The chain is built from TRBV5-5 and TRBJ1-5, with D uncertain. The CDR3 runs 13 residues. The germline V gene encodes CDR1 SGHKS and CDR2 YYEKEE (reference sequence). V was pared by 3 bases and J by 3 bases, with 7 bases between. The CDR3 coding sequence is TGTGCCAGCAGCTCTCTACTCAATCAGCCCCAGCATTTT. Its translation: CASSSLLNQPQHF.

The chain joins TRBV9 to TRBJ2-4; D uncertain. The CDR3 has 14 residues. V was shortened by 2 bases and J by 9 bases, with 15 bases between the two germline ends. Germline V gene lookup returns CDR1 SGDLS and CDR2 YYNGEE. CDR3 protein: CASSVTGSRGIQYF. The CDR3 DNA reads as TGTGCCAGCAGCGTGACTGGGTCCCGTGGCATTCAGTACTTC.

This clone has a single count. CDR3 DNA sequence: TGTGCCTGGAGTGGGGACGGGGGGCGCAATACCGGGGAGCTGTTTTTT. Protein sequence: CAWSGDGGRNTGELFF. The rearrangement uses TRBV30 and TRBJ2-2; D may be TRBD2 (7 bases). V lost 1 base to trimming and J lost 5 bases, with 17 bases between them. This CDR3 is 16 amino acids long. CDR1 and CDR2 (germline): GTSNPN, SVGIG (reference sequence). The entire variable domain, with the rest obtained from reference TRBV30 and TRBJ2-2, is as follows: SQTIHQWPATLVQPVGSPLSLECTVEGTSNPNLYWYRQAAGRGLQLLFYSVGIGQISSEVPQNLSASRPQDRQFILSSKKLLLSDSGFYLCAWSGDGGRNTGELFFGEGSRLTVL.

The chain joins TRBV9 to TRBJ2-3; tentatively, D is TRBD2 (6 bases). Looked up from germline, CDR1 is SGDLS and CDR2 is YYNGEE. V dropped 0 bases and J dropped 4 bases, with 12 bases sitting between them. The CDR3 is 15 residues long. The CDR3 nucleotides are TGTGCCAGCAGCGTAGAGGGCGGGGCGGCAGATACGCAGTATTTT. Its protein is CASSVEGGAADTQYF. Full variable domain (outside the CDR3, taken from reference TRBV9 and TRBJ2-3): DSGVTQTPKHLITATGQRVTLRCSPRSGDLSVYWYQQSLDQGLQFLIQYYNGEERAKGNILERFSAQQFPDLHSELNLSSLELGDSALYFCASSVEGGAADTQYFGPGTRLTVL.

The chain links TRBV12-5 to TRBJ2-3, with D possibly matching TRBD2 (7 bases). V was cut by 1 base and J by 6 bases, with 14 bases left in between. The CDR3 spans 15 residues. Germline V gene data show CDR1 as LGHNT and CDR2 as FRNRAP. DNA of the CDR3: TGTGCTAGTGGTTTGGGAGGGGGGGTGGGGGATACGCAGTATTTT. Translation gives CASGLGGGVGDTQYF.

The chain combines TRBV6-5 with TRBJ1-2, with D tentatively TRBD1 (5 bases). The germline V gene encodes CDR1 MNHEY and CDR2 SVGAGI. The CDR3 length is 15 residues. V was pared by 6 bases and J by 5 bases, with 19 bases between. This CDR3 is CASSSPSEGIYGYTF. The CDR3 nucleotides read TGTGCCAGCAGCTCCCCGTCGGAGGGGATATATGGCTACACCTTC.

The chain is built from TRBV5-1 and TRBJ1-1, with D possibly TRBD1 on 6 matching bases. The CDR3 consists of 16 residues. V was clipped by 0 bases and J by 4 bases, with 16 bases between them. Germline values: CDR1 SGHRS, CDR2 YFSETQ. CDR3 sequence: CASSLGAGAGRTEAFF. Written as DNA, the CDR3 is TGCGCCAGCAGCTTGGGGGCGGGGGCGGGTCGCACTGAAGCTTTCTTT.